The next 18 T cell receptor beta chains were all read from a single sample in a study of cytomegalovirus exposure and HLA in healthy donors. PCR involved 60 Vbeta and 13 Jbeta primers. The table came from immunoSEQ multiplex PCR; TCRdb's copy has only in-frame clones and leaves some out. Of 170,000 or so clones in the sample, around 77% were seen once. The sequenced sample consisted of PBMCs. These receptors were collected from a woman in her fifties or sixties in good health and CMV-seropositive.

V is TRBV5-1 and J is TRBJ1-1, with a tentative D call TRBD1 (6 bases). V was shortened by 6 bases and J by 7 bases, with 19 bases between the two germline ends. Looked up from germline, CDR1 is SGHRS and CDR2 is YFSETQ. This CDR3 comprises 14 residues. CDR3 coding DNA: TGCGCCAGCACCTTCAACCGGGCAGGGGTTGAAGCTTTCTTT. Its protein is CASTFNRAGVEAFF.

CDR3 region: CASSDPGRGQPQHF. The CDR3 DNA reads TGTGCCAGCAGTGACCCTGGAAGGGGTCAGCCCCAGCATTTT. This rearrangement joins TRBV6-1 to TRBJ1-5, with a tentative D call TRBD1 (5 bases). V dropped 3 bases and J dropped 6 bases, with 12 bases sitting between them. The CDR3 is 14 residues long. Germline V gene lookup returns CDR1 MNHNS and CDR2 SASEGT.

This clone has just one count. V usage is TRBV28 and J usage is TRBJ1-4; 10 nucleotides align to TRBD1. With 10 bases clipped from V and 8 bases from J, the junction kept 13 bases outside the gene matches. Germline CDR1 is MDHEN and CDR2 is SYDVKM. The CDR3 spans 15 residues. DNA of the CDR3: TGTGCCACCTCCGCCGGCGGGACAGGGGAGGAAAAACTGTTTTTT. It specifies CATSAGGTGEEKLFF.

The V call is TRBV10-3, the J call TRBJ2-7; 12 bases are a match to TRBD2. Per the germline V gene, CDR1 is ENHRY and CDR2 is SYGVKD. The CDR3 totals 14 residues. V lost 8 bases, J lost 6 bases, and 8 bases stayed unmatched. The CDR3 reads CAIGLAGSRSEQYF. In DNA form, the CDR3 reads TGTGCCATCGGACTAGCGGGATCGCGAAGCGAGCAGTACTTC.

The gene calls are TRBV6-1 and TRBJ2-1; 8 nucleotides match TRBD1. There are 14 residues in the CDR3. V shed 6 bases, J shed 4 bases, and the junction held 5 bases outside the gene matches. The germline V gene has CDR1 MNHNS and CDR2 SASEGT. The chain's CDR3 is CASSTTGGYNEQFF. The CDR3 DNA is TGTGCCAGCAGCACTACAGGGGGGTACAATGAGCAGTTCTTC.

This clone is a singleton in its sample. At the DNA level, this CDR3 is encoded by other sequences in the same sample as well. This chain links TRBV19 with TRBJ2-5; D unclear. Deletions cut 3 bases from V and 3 bases from J, with 8 bases between. CDR3 length: 13 amino acids. Germline V lookup: CDR1 LNHDA, CDR2 SQIVND (reference sequence). The CDR3 sequence is CASSINRKETQYF. The DNA for the CDR3 is TGTGCCAGTAGTATTAACAGAAAAGAGACCCAGTACTTC.

The chain couples TRBV11-3 to TRBJ2-2; D possibly corresponds to TRBD2 (6 bases). Germline V gene data show CDR1 as SGHNT and CDR2 as YENEEA. Trimming took off 3 bases at V and 4 bases at J, with 15 bases between the two ends. This CDR3 region has 16 residues. CDR3 DNA: TGTGCCAGCAGCTTTGGAGGGTTAGATTTCACCGGGGAGCTGTTTTTT. Its protein product is CASSFGGLDFTGELFF.

This chain uses TRBV27 with TRBJ2-5; D gene uncertain. Germline V lookup: CDR1 MNHEY, CDR2 SMNVEV (reference sequence). Trimming cost V 8 bases and J 5 bases, with 15 bases left between them. CDR3 size: 13 residues. The CDR3 loop is CASAVGFRETQYF. DNA for the CDR3: TGTGCCAGCGCCGTGGGCTTCCGCGAGACCCAGTACTTC.

In DNA form, the CDR3 reads TGTGCCAGCAGTAGACAGGGATGGAGCAATCAGCCCCAGCATTTT. This translates into CASSRQGWSNQPQHF. The chain couples TRBV2 to TRBJ1-5; 7 bases are a match to TRBD1. CDR1 is SNHLY, CDR2 FYNNEI, per germline. The V segment lost 5 bases and the J segment 1 base; nucleotides outside the gene matches: 5. The CDR3 consists of 15 residues. Variable domain in full (rest from reference TRBV2 and TRBJ1-5): EPEVTQTPSHQVTQMGQEVILRCVPISNHLYFYWYRQILGQKVEFLVSFYNNEISEKSEIFDDQFSVERPDGSNFTLKIRSTKLEDSAMYFCASSRQGWSNQPQHFGDGTRLSIL.

J is TRBJ1-2 and V is TRBV27, with D unresolved. V lost 2 bases and J 4 bases, leaving 8 bases between the germline ends. The CDR3 is 13 residues long. The germline V gene has CDR1 MNHEY and CDR2 SMNVEV (reference sequence). As DNA, the CDR3 is TGTGCCAGCAGTTTAGTGGCAGGCTATGGCTACACCTTC. Translated: CASSLVAGYGYTF.

The genes are TRBV11-3 and TRBJ2-1; D gene unclear. The CDR3 consists of 13 residues. Germline V CDR1 and CDR2: SGHNT, YENEEA. Trimming took 2 bases from V and 8 from J, leaving 10 bases between them. CDR3 amino acids: CASSLQVWDEQFF. CDR3 coding DNA: TGTGCCAGCAGCTTACAGGTGTGGGATGAGCAGTTCTTC.

This clone is a singleton in its sample. V gene TRBV7-2 combines with J gene TRBJ1-4, with TRBD1 matching over 8 bases. Germline trimming cut 0 bases from V and 8 bases from J; bases unmatched to any gene: 5. The length of the CDR3 is 15 residues. CDR1 and CDR2 (germline): SGHTA, FQGNSA. The CDR3 here is CASSLAGQGGEKLFF. The CDR3 bases are TGTGCCAGCAGCTTAGCAGGACAGGGTGGGGAAAAACTGTTTTTT.

The chain joins TRBV2 to TRBJ1-5, with a possible D match to TRBD1 (6 bases). CDR3 length: 15 residues. CDR1 is SNHLY and CDR2 is FYNNEI in the germline V gene. Trimming removed 6 bases at V and 0 bases at J, with 12 bases between. CDR3 nucleotides: TGTGCCAGCAGCGCCGGACAGTATAGCAATCAGCCCCAGCATTTT. Translating it yields CASSAGQYSNQPQHF.

The chain combines TRBV5-1 with TRBJ2-2, with 7 bases fitting TRBD2. V lost 0 bases, J lost 0 bases, and 5 bases stayed unmatched. Germline CDR1 SGHRS, CDR2 YFSETQ. This CDR3 contains 17 residues. The CDR3 spells CASSLVAGVTNTGELFF. In DNA form, the CDR3 reads TGCGCCAGCAGCTTGGTAGCGGGCGTCACGAACACCGGGGAGCTGTTTTTT.

This rearrangement joins TRBV5-6 to TRBJ1-2; D is unresolved. In germline, CDR1 is SGHDT, CDR2 YYEEEE. The CDR3 has 14 residues. V was trimmed by 2 bases and J by 3 bases, leaving 11 bases between them. The CDR3 protein is CASSFGDRDYGYTF. The CDR3 DNA follows: TGTGCCAGCAGCTTCGGGGATAGGGACTATGGCTACACCTTC. The complete variable domain, with remaining parts taken from reference TRBV5-6 and TRBJ1-2, reads DAGVTQSPTHLIKTRGQQVTLRCSPKSGHDTVSWYQQALGQGPQFIFQYYEEEERQRGNFPDRFSGHQFPNYSSELNVNALLLGDSALYLCASSFGDRDYGYTFGSGTRLTVV.

This clone was seen only once. The chain links TRBV2 to TRBJ2-5; 9 bases are a match to TRBD1. The DNA end lines up better with TRBJ2-7; the J call may be wrong. Germline V gives CDR1 SNHLY, CDR2 FYNNEI. This CDR3 is built from 14 residues. As DNA, the CDR3 is TGTGCCAGCTCGGGGGACAGGGTGGGCTACGAGCAGTACTTC. Protein sequence: CASSGDRVGYEQYF.

This clone was observed once. The chain recombines TRBV7-9 with TRBJ2-3; unclear D gene. This CDR3 is built from 13 residues. Germline V CDR1 and CDR2: SEHNR, FQNEAQ (reference sequence). The V end was cut by 2 bases, the J end by 6 bases, with 9 bases between. The CDR3 nucleotides are TGTGCCAGCAGCTTAAGTACGCGGGATACGCAGTATTTT. Translation: CASSLSTRDTQYF. Based on the CDR3 plus reference TRBV7-9 and TRBJ2-3, the full variable domain is DTGVSQNPRHKITKRGQNVTFRCDPISEHNRLYWYRQTLGQGPEFLTYFQNEAQLEKSRLLSDRFSAERPKGSFSTLEIQRTEQGDSAMYLCASSLSTRDTQYFGPGTRLTVL.

The chain links TRBV2 to TRBJ2-3; D possibly corresponds to TRBD1 (6 bases). Trimming removed 5 bases at V and 0 bases at J, with 12 bases between. Germline CDR1 and CDR2: SNHLY and FYNNEI. The CDR3 runs 15 residues. The CDR3 coding sequence is TGTGCCAGCAGTTTCGGGACAAAAAGCACAGATACGCAGTATTTT. Amino acids: CASSFGTKSTDTQYF.